The 13 T cell receptor beta chains below all came from one sample that was sequenced in a study of immune evolution from preneoplasia to lung adenocarcinoma. Data came from immunoSEQ multiplex PCR; TCRdb stores just in-frame clones and leaves some out. The sample lists about 5,400 clones, around 85% occurring once. The sequenced material came from FFPE invasive lung adenocarcinoma tissue. The receptor set was obtained from a person between 50 and 69 years old with lung adenocarcinoma.

V gene TRBV7-8 combines with J gene TRBJ2-7; D is undetermined. Trimming removed 5 bases from V and 0 bases from J, with 11 bases in between. Germline V gene sequence: CDR1 SGHVS, CDR2 FQNEAQ. This CDR3 spans 14 amino acids. Here the CDR3 DNA reads TGTGCCAGCAGCCCGCGGCAGAGCTCCTACGAGCAGTACTTC. This gives the protein CASSPRQSSYEQYF.

The gene calls are TRBV19 and TRBJ2-7; D is unclear. Germline V gene lookup returns CDR1 LNHDA and CDR2 SQIVND (reference sequence). This CDR3 comprises 15 residues. The V end lost 1 base, the J end lost 0 bases, and 10 bases lay between the germline ends. The CDR3 is CASSIVSTSSYEQYF. As DNA, the CDR3 is TGTGCCAGTAGTATAGTTAGTACAAGCTCCTACGAGCAGTACTTC.

V is TRBV7-2 and J is TRBJ2-3, with 10 bases lining up with TRBD2. The V gene end was trimmed by 7 bases and the J gene end by 11 bases; junction bases not matched to a gene: 15. Germline V lookup: CDR1 SGHTA, CDR2 FQGNSA. CDR3 length: 15 residues. The CDR3: CASTPPGTSDNRQYF. The CDR3 bases are TGTGCCAGCACCCCCCCCGGGACTAGCGATAACCGGCAGTATTTT.

CDR3 sequence: CASSIDGPYEQYF. In DNA form, the CDR3 reads TGCGCCAGCAGTATAGACGGACCCTACGAGCAGTACTTC. The chain couples TRBV5-1 to TRBJ2-7; D unresolved. V was clipped by 5 bases and J by 2 bases, with 11 bases between them. The germline V gene has CDR1 SGHRS and CDR2 YFSETQ. The CDR3 is 13 residues long.

In its sample, this clone was seen once. The chain combines TRBV7-2 with TRBJ2-1; 14 nucleotides line up with TRBD2. The CDR3 covers 16 residues. The trim removed 5 bases at V and 5 bases at J, leaving 5 bases unmatched. The germline gives CDR1 SGHTA, CDR2 FQGNSA. The CDR3 DNA is TGTGCCAGCAGCGGGACTAGCGGGAGTGGCGACAATGAGCAGTTCTTC. It encodes CASSGTSGSGDNEQFF.

This clone has only a few counts. This chain uses TRBV11-2 with TRBJ2-7; 10 bases fit TRBD1. Germline V gene data show CDR1 as SGHAT and CDR2 as FQNNGV. V lost 7 bases to trimming and J lost 4 bases; unmatched junction nucleotides: 7. The CDR3 runs to 14 residues. CDR3 in amino acids: CASTLGQGGYEQYF. CDR3 bases: TGTGCCAGCACCCTCGGACAGGGGGGTTACGAGCAGTACTTC.

This sequence joins TRBV5-6 and TRBJ2-5, with D perhaps TRBD1 (5 bases). The CDR3 extends over 13 amino acids. From germline, CDR1 is SGHDT and CDR2 YYEEEE. V was cut by 5 bases and J by 8 bases, with 16 bases left in between. CDR3 protein: CASRGRYKSTQYF. The CDR3 DNA is TGTGCCAGCAGGGGGCGATATAAATCCACCCAGTACTTC.

The CDR3 DNA is TGTGCCAGCACCGGGGGGACAGGGGTCCCCTACGAGCAGTACTTC. It specifies CASTGGTGVPYEQYF. This chain uses TRBV28 with TRBJ2-7; TRBD1 matches 10 bases. The CDR3 loop spans 15 amino acids. CDR1 MDHEN and CDR2 SYDVKM come from the germline V gene. V shed 7 bases and J 2 bases; nucleotides not matched to a gene: 8.

The V call is TRBV6-7, the J call TRBJ1-5, with D unclear. TRBV6-7 is classed as an ORF, of uncertain function. V lost 0 bases, J lost 4 bases, and 10 bases lay in between. The CDR3 is 15 residues long. The CDR3 nucleotides read TGTGCCAGCAGTTACTCGACGGCGGGGAATCAGCCCCAGCATTTT. Residues: CASSYSTAGNQPQHF.

The chain couples TRBV7-2 to TRBJ2-5; D might be TRBD1 (6 bases). Germline loops: CDR1 SGHTA, CDR2 FQGNSA. CDR3 length: 14 amino acids. V was cut by 1 base and J by 7 bases, with 13 bases left in between. The CDR3 sequence is CASSLGGPGATQYF. CDR3 DNA: TGTGCCAGCAGCTTAGGCGGACCAGGGGCGACCCAGTACTTC.

The chain carries TRBV5-6 and TRBJ2-7; no clear D. V dropped 0 bases and J dropped 3 bases, with 13 bases sitting between them. From germline, CDR1 is SGHDT and CDR2 YYEEEE. This CDR3 comprises 15 residues. This CDR3 is CASSLGQRNHYEQYF. DNA of the CDR3: TGTGCCAGCAGCTTGGGTCAGAGAAATCACTACGAGCAGTACTTC.

The chain uses TRBV7-9 and TRBJ2-7, with 9 bases matching TRBD2. V shed 5 bases and J 7 bases; nucleotides not matched to a gene: 12. Germline V gene data show CDR1 as SEHNR and CDR2 as FQNEAQ (reference sequence). The CDR3 contains 15 residues. The CDR3 reads CASSVRAGGSREQYF. The CDR3 region has the DNA TGTGCCAGCAGCGTGAGAGCGGGAGGTTCAAGGGAGCAGTACTTC.

The chain combines TRBV9 with TRBJ2-3, with D unresolved. CDR1 is SGDLS, CDR2 YYNGEE, per germline. The CDR3 extends over 13 amino acids. V lost 5 bases and J 2 bases, leaving 9 bases between the germline ends. CDR3 protein: CASSPGFTDTQYF. The DNA for the CDR3 is TGTGCCAGCAGTCCCGGATTCACAGATACGCAGTATTTT.